Reported below is one T cell receptor (beta chain). Its cognate antigen is unknown. The CDR3 sequence is 14 residues long. V lost 0 bases and J lost 5, with 10 bases in between. The V gene's germline CDR1 is SGHNT and CDR2 YYREEE (reference sequence). The data were obtained in a study of OX40 agonist ivuxolimab in advanced cancers. On the study more broadly: Each dose-escalation patient presented with hepatocellular carcinoma, melanoma, renal cell or head and neck cancer.

Study-level results: Low levels of normalized T-cell clonal expansion also appeared in some nonresponders. What antigens the expanded peripheral T cells recognized was never established.

Sequencing was performed with immunoSEQ multiplex PCR; in TCRdb, only in-frame clones are kept and a portion is missing. The sample yields approximately 84,000 clones, 90% to 95% seen once. The material sequenced was CD4+ or CD8+ T cells sorted from blood, taken in a trial of the OX40 agonist ivuxolimab. The sequence was collected from an adult with an advanced solid tumor such as melanoma, head and neck, liver or kidney cancer. The chain combines TRBV5-4 with TRBJ2-3, with D unclear. The CDR3, as DNA: TGTGCCAGCAGCTTGGGGCAGGTTGGAGATACGCAGTATTTT. Translating it yields CASSLGQVGDTQYF. The whole variable domain, filled in from reference TRBV5-4 and TRBJ2-3, reads ETGVTQSPTHLIKTRGQQVTLRCSSQSGHNTVSWYQQALGQGPQFIFQYYREEENGRGNFPPRFSGLQFPNYSSELNVNALELDDSALYLCASSLGQVGDTQYFGPGTRLTVL.